The following is a T cell receptor (beta chain) sequence with its context. Other DNA sequences in this sample translate to the same CDR3. J was trimmed by 2 bases and V by 0 bases; bases with no gene match: 3. Germline-derived CDR1 and CDR2 are SGDLS and YYNGEE. The CDR3 length is 15 residues. The data were obtained in a study of shared clonotypes between healthy human individuals. Measured with immunoSEQ multiplex PCR; TCRdb has only the in-frame clones, and not every one. The sample includes over a million clones, roughly 96% of them seen just once. The sequenced sample consisted of naive CD4+ T cells sorted from blood. Stated subset: CD45RA+ positively selected. The J gene is TRBJ2-7, the V gene TRBV9, with 9 bases identical to TRBD2. The clonotype comes from a man aged 25 to 45 in good health. The CDR3 protein is CASSVGLAGPYEQYF. CDR3 DNA sequence: TGTGCCAGCAGCGTAGGGCTAGCGGGGCCCTACGAGCAGTACTTC.